The rows below give T cell receptor beta chains drawn from one sample of a study of T cell responses to AZD1222 COVID-19 vaccine. The repertoire was sequenced with immunoSEQ multiplex PCR; TCRdb's copy has only in-frame clones and lacks some. In the table there are about 87,000 clones, approximately 90% of which are singletons. Material: peripheral blood, obtained on day 0 of AZD1222 vaccination. Receptor source: an adult in good health. CDR3s include the opening cysteine and the closing phenylalanine or tryptophan. D genes are given only for firm matches. The size entry is marked missing in some rows and otherwise reads once, few, many or a size class.

CDR3 length,J gene,clone size,D gene,V gene,CDR3 protein,CDR3 DNA
17,TRBJ1-1,-,-,TRBV28,CASSASPGQNRDTEAFF,TGTGCCAGCAGTGCCTCACCGGGACAAAATAGGGACACTGAAGCTTTCTTT
17,TRBJ1-3,-,TRBD1,TRBV9,CASSVGTGAYSGNTIYF,TGTGCCAGCAGCGTCGGGACAGGGGCGTACTCTGGAAACACCATATATTTT
15,TRBJ2-3,-,TRBD2,TRBV6-2/TRBV6-3,CASSPGTSEMDTQYF,TGTGCCAGCAGCCCCGGGACTAGCGAGATGGATACGCAGTATTTT
15,TRBJ1-2,-,TRBD1,TRBV24-1,CATSDFGTGGNGYTF,TGTGCCACCAGTGATTTCGGGACAGGGGGCAATGGCTACACCTTC
14,TRBJ1-5,-,-,TRBV24-1,CATSDLRGNQPQHF,TGTGCCACCAGTGATTTACGGGGGAATCAGCCCCAGCATTTT
17,TRBJ2-3,once,-,TRBV2,CASYLRGRPSSTDTQYF,TGTGCCAGCTATCTACGGGGGAGGCCCTCTAGCACAGATACGCAGTATTTT
14,TRBJ2-2,-,TRBD2,TRBV28,CASSPQRGTGELFF,TGTGCCAGCAGTCCCCAGCGGGGCACCGGGGAGCTGTTTTTT
14,TRBJ1-1,-,-,TRBV9,CASSARTVNTEAFF,TGTGCCAGCAGCGCGAGGACCGTGAACACTGAAGCTTTCTTT
15,TRBJ1-4,-,-,TRBV2,CASSPLRDTSEKLFF,TGTGCCAGCAGTCCGCTTCGGGACACCTCGGAAAAACTGTTTTTT
12,TRBJ1-2,-,-,TRBV11-2,CASSSLRGGYTF,TGTGCCAGCAGCTCGCTGAGGGGTGGCTACACCTTC
14,TRBJ1-4,-,-,TRBV5-4,CASSLGGTNEKLFF,TGTGCCAGCAGCTTGGGCGGGACTAATGAAAAACTGTTTTTT
16,TRBJ2-2,-,-,TRBV30,CAWSVWANPNTGELFF,TGTGCCTGGAGTGTATGGGCAAACCCAAACACCGGGGAGCTGTTTTTT